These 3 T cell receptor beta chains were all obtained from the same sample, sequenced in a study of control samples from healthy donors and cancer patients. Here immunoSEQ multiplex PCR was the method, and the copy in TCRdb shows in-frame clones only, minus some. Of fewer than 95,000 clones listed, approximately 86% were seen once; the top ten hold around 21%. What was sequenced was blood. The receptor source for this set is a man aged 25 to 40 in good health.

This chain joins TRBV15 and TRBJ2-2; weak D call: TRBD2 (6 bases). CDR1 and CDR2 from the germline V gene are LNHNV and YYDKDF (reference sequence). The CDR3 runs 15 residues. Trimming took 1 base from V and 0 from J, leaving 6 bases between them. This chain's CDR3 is CATSRAGANTGELFF. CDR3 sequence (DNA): TGTGCCACCAGCAGAGCGGGAGCGAACACCGGGGAGCTGTTTTTT.

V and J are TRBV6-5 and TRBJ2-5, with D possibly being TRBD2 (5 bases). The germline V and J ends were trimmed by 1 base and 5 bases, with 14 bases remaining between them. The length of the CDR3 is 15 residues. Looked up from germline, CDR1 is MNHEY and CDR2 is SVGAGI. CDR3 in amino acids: CASSYYYSPGETQYF. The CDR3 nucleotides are TGTGCCAGCAGTTACTACTACTCCCCGGGGGAGACCCAGTACTTC.

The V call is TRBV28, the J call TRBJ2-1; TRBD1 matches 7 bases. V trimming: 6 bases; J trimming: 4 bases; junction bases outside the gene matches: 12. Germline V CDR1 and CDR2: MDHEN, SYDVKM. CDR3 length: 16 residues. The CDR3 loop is CASSLSPGQNYNEQFF. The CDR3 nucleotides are TGTGCCAGCAGCTTAAGCCCGGGACAGAATTACAATGAGCAGTTCTTC.